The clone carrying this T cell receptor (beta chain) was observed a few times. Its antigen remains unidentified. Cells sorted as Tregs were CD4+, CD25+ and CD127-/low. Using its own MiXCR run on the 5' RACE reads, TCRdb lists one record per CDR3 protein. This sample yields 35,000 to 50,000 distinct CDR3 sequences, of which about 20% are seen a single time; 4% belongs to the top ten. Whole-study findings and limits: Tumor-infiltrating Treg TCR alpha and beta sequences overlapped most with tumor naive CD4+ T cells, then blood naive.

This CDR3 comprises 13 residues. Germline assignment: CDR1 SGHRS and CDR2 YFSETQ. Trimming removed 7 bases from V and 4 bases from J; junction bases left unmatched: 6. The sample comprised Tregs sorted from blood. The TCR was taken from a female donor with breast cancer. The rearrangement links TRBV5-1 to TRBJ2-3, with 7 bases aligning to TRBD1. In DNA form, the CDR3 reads TGCGCCAGCTCCCGACAGGGACCAGATACGCAGTATTTT. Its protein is CASSRQGPDTQYF.